A single sample gave rise to the 8 T cell receptor beta chains below, sequenced in a study of blood T cell repertoires in COVID-19. Libraries were prepared by immunoSEQ multiplex PCR; TCRdb keeps only in-frame clonotypes and omits some of them. Of approximately 62,000 clones listed, approximately 80% are singletons. The sequencing input was peripheral blood. The receptors derive from a woman aged 45-65 years with active or convalescent COVID-19.

J is TRBJ1-4 and V is TRBV20-1; 10 positions match TRBD1. The CDR3 consists of 14 residues. With 3 bases clipped from V and 6 bases from J, the junction kept 4 bases outside the gene matches. In germline, CDR1 is DFQATT, CDR2 SNEGSKA (reference sequence). Written as DNA, the CDR3 is TGCAGTGCTAGTTCGGGGACAGGGGATGAAAAACTGTTTTTT. It codes for CSASSGTGDEKLFF.

This chain links TRBV5-4 with TRBJ1-1, with D maybe TRBD1 (5 bases). Germline assignment: CDR1 SGHNT and CDR2 YYREEE (reference sequence). V dropped 4 bases and J dropped 11 bases, with 15 bases sitting between them. The CDR3 spans 12 residues. The DNA of the CDR3 is TGTGCCAGCAGCGCCAGGGCCGCGGCGGCTTTCTTT. This gives the protein CASSARAAAAFF.

This clone was seen at least ten times. V usage is TRBV19 and J usage is TRBJ1-1, with D maybe TRBD1 (5 bases). This CDR3 is 17 amino acids long. Germline V gives CDR1 LNHDA, CDR2 SQIVND (reference sequence). Trimming took off 6 bases at V and 3 bases at J, with 23 bases between the two ends. The CDR3 DNA reads TGTGCCAGTAGCCAGGTGGGACTAGGTAGGCAGGACACTGAAGCTTTCTTT. It encodes CASSQVGLGRQDTEAFF.

The rearrangement joins TRBV25-1 to TRBJ1-1; 8 nucleotides line up with TRBD1. The CDR3 is 14 residues long. Germline CDR1 reads MGHDK; CDR2 reads SYGVNS. V gave up 6 bases and J gave up 4 bases; unmatched junction bases: 7. CDR3 loop: CASSATGVRTEAFF. The CDR3 DNA follows: TGTGCCAGCAGCGCGACAGGGGTTCGCACTGAAGCTTTCTTT.

The chain carries TRBV12-3 or TRBV12-4 and TRBJ2-1, with 7 bases aligning to TRBD1. The junction had 2 bases not matched to a gene; V was cut back by 5 bases and J by 10 bases. The length of the CDR3 is 11 residues. CDR3 nucleotide sequence: TGTGCCAGCAGTAAGGGACAGGAGCAGTTCTTC. It codes for CASSKGQEQFF.

This clone was seen more than once but under ten times. The V and J genes are TRBV12-3 or TRBV12-4 and TRBJ1-1; D unresolved. The CDR3 totals 13 residues. The ends were cut back, 3 bases at V and 1 base at J, with 6 bases in the middle. This chain's CDR3 is CASSLRQNTEAFF. The CDR3 DNA sequence: TGTGCCAGCAGTTTGCGGCAGAACACTGAAGCTTTCTTT.

On this clone: One junction end disagrees with the germline gene, perhaps due to a read error. This chain connects TRBV5-5 to TRBJ2-5; D call uncertain. From germline, CDR1 is SGHKS and CDR2 YYEKEE (reference sequence). The CDR3 is 14 residues long. In DNA, the CDR3 is TGTGCCAGCAGCAGTACAGAGTTCCAAGGGACCCAGTACTTC. Translating it yields CASSSTEFQGTQYF.

In DNA form, the CDR3 reads TGTGCCAGCAGTCGGGGGTCCGGAAACACCATATATTTT. Amino acid sequence: CASSRGSGNTIYF. The chain employs TRBV25-1 and TRBJ1-3; weak D call: TRBD1 (5 bases). The V and J ends lost 5 bases and 4 bases respectively, with 9 bases between them. The CDR3 length is 13 residues. Germline CDR1 MGHDK, CDR2 SYGVNS.